The 13 T cell receptor beta chains presented below share a single source sample, sequenced in a study of Graves' ophthalmopathy and Graves' hyperthyroidism. The authors amplified TCR beta CDR3 regions from RNA transcripts. RT-PCR with HTBI primers came first, then second-round multiplex PCR. TCRdb itself ran the multiplex PCR reads through MiXCR, one entry per CDR3 protein. The sample has 500,000 to 600,000 distinct CDR3 sequences, less than 40% seen once; the top ten hold around 4.6%. Sequencing input: peripheral blood or thyroid tissue (not recorded which). The receptors shown here come from an adult man with Graves' hyperthyroidism.

The chain combines TRBV7-9 with TRBJ1-2; tentatively, D is TRBD1 (5 bases). The CDR3 is 16 residues long. Germline-derived CDR1 and CDR2 are SEHNR and FQNEAQ (reference sequence). Trimming cost V 1 base and J 4 bases, with 16 bases left between them. CDR3 nucleotide sequence: TGTGCCAGCAGCTTAGGGGGCGACGGACGAGCCTATGGCTACACCTTC. Translation gives CASSLGGDGRAYGYTF.

On this clonotype itself: This sequence may be a read error, since a much larger clone differs from it by one base. This chain joins TRBV10-3 and TRBJ1-2; no clear D gene. V lost 5 bases, J lost 4 bases, and 11 bases lay in between. Germline lookup yields CDR1 ENHRY and CDR2 SYGVKD. The CDR3 length is 13 residues. The DNA of the CDR3 is TGTGCCATCAGTTTAAACATACTCTATGGCTACACCTTC. Residues: CAISLNILYGYTF.

This clonotype has only a few counts. This chain uses TRBV7-4 with TRBJ1-3, with D perhaps matching TRBD1 (5 bases). CDR1 is SGHVT and CDR2 is SQSDAQ in the germline V gene. V lost 5 bases, J lost 0 bases, and 20 bases lay in between. The CDR3 is made up of 18 amino acids. The CDR3 nucleotides read TGTGCCAGCAGCCCGCGACCCCGGGACGGAAACTCTGGAAACACCATATATTTT. It is translated as CASSPRPRDGNSGNTIYF.

This clonotype was seen ten or more times. V usage is TRBV28 and J usage is TRBJ1-4; no clear D. The CDR3 runs to 15 residues. With 1 base removed from V and 4 bases from J, the gap between germline ends came to 10 bases. Germline V gives CDR1 MDHEN, CDR2 SYDVKM. CDR3 region: CASSLSTTGNEKLFF. The DNA of the CDR3 is TGTGCCAGCAGTTTATCGACGACGGGTAATGAAAAACTGTTTTTT.

J is TRBJ2-2 and V is TRBV29-1; the match to TRBD1 covers 9 bases. V lost 5 bases to trimming and J lost 7 bases; unmatched junction nucleotides: 8. Germline values: CDR1 SQVTM, CDR2 ANQGSEA. The length of the CDR3 is 14 residues. CDR3 in DNA: TGCAGCGTTTTCTCCGGGACAGGGATCGGGGAGCTGTTTTTT. Translated: CSVFSGTGIGELFF.

Note on this clonotype: This clone may be a read error of a much larger clone one base away. The gene calls are TRBV7-9 and TRBJ1-2; D possibly corresponds to TRBD1 (6 bases). Germline CDR1 is SEHNR and CDR2 is FQNEAQ (reference sequence). This CDR3 comprises 11 residues. This CDR3 reads CARSLKSTGTF. The DNA for the CDR3 is TGTGCCCGCAGCTTAAAAAGTACAGGGACCTTC.

The V and J genes are TRBV5-1 and TRBJ2-1; maybe TRBD2 (6 bases). The CDR3 sequence is 13 residues long. Germline V gives CDR1 SGHRS, CDR2 YFSETQ. Trimming took off 7 bases at V and 3 bases at J, with 11 bases between the two ends. This CDR3 is CASRAGNYNEQFF. The DNA for the CDR3 is TGCGCCAGCCGCGCGGGGAACTACAATGAGCAGTTCTTC.

In nucleotides, the CDR3 is TGTGCCAGCAGCCGCGGGGACGGAGAGACCCAGTACTTC. It translates to CASSRGDGETQYF. The chain combines TRBV12-5 with TRBJ2-5; D may be TRBD2 (6 bases). The CDR3 has 13 amino acids. From germline, CDR1 is LGHNT and CDR2 FRNRAP.

This chain connects TRBV7-9 to TRBJ2-7; 7 bases fit TRBD2. This CDR3 has 15 amino acids. Germline V CDR1 and CDR2: SEHNR, FQNEAQ (reference sequence). The V and J ends lost 4 bases and 7 bases, in that order; junction bases with no gene match: 13. The CDR3 coding sequence is TGTGCCAGCAGCTCCAAGAGAGCGGGGTACAATGAGCAGTACTTC. It is translated as CASSSKRAGYNEQYF.

This clonotype was seen ten or more times. The J gene is TRBJ1-2, the V gene TRBV5-1; D is unclear. Trimming removed 0 bases at V and 4 bases at J, with 7 bases between. The CDR3 is made up of 13 amino acids. Germline CDR1 and CDR2: SGHRS and YFSETQ. Here the CDR3 DNA reads TGCGCCAGCAGCTTGGAGATTACCTATGGCTACACCTTC. As protein: CASSLEITYGYTF.

Points on this clonotype: At one end the junction does not follow the germline gene, possibly because of a read error. J is TRBJ2-7 and V is TRBV20-1; no firm D call. The CDR3 is 12 amino acids. Germline V gene data show CDR1 as DFQATT and CDR2 as SNEGSKA (reference sequence). In DNA, the CDR3 is TGCAGTACCTCGGAGAGCTCCTACGAGCAGCACTTC. Translating gives CSTSESSYEQHF.

The rearrangement links TRBV7-2 to TRBJ1-6; D may be TRBD1 (6 bases). The CDR3 spans 13 residues. The germline CDR1 and CDR2 sequences are SGHTA and FQGNSA. V was cut by 3 bases and J by 12 bases, with 12 bases left in between. CDR3 nucleotide sequence: TGTGCCAGCAGCTTCCAGGGGAAGGGACCCCTCCACTTT. Its protein is CASSFQGKGPLHF.

This sequence joins TRBV20-1 and TRBJ2-3, with TRBD2 identical over 8 bases. Germline CDR1 DFQATT, CDR2 SNEGSKA (reference sequence). The CDR3 runs to 14 residues. V dropped 4 bases and J dropped 4; count of bases not matched to a gene: 7. The CDR3 is CSATGTSESDTQYF. CDR3 DNA sequence: TGCAGTGCTACCGGGACTAGTGAGTCAGATACGCAGTATTTT.